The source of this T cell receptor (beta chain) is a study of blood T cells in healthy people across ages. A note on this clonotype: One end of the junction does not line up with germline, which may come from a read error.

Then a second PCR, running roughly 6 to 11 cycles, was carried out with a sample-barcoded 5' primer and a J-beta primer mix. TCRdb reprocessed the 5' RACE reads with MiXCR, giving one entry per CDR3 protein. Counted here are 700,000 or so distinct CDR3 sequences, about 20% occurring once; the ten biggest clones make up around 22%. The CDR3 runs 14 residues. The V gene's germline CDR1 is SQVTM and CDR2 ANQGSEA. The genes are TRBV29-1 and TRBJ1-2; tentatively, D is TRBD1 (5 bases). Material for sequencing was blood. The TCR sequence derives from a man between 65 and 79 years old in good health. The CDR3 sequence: CSVEGGTGNCGYTF. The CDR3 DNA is TGCAGCGTTGAGGGGGGGACGGGCAACTGTGGCTACACCTTC.